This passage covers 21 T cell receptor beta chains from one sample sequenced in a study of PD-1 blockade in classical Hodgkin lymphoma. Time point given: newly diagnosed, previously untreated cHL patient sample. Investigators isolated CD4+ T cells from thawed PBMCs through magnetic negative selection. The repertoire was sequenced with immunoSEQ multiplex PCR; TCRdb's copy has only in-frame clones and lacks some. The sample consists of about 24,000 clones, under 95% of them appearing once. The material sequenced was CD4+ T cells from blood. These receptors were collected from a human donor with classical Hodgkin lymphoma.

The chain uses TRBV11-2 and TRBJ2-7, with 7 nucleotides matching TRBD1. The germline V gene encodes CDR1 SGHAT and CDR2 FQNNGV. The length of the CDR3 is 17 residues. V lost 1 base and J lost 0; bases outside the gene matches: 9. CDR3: CASSLASTGQISYEQYF. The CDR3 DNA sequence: TGTGCCAGCAGCTTAGCCTCCACGGGACAGATCTCCTACGAGCAGTACTTC.

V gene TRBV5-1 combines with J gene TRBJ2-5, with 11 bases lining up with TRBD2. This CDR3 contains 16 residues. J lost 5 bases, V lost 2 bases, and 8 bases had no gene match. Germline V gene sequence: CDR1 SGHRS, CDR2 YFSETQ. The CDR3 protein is CASSFTLAGGRETQYF. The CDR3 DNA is TGCGCCAGCAGCTTCACGCTAGCGGGGGGAAGGGAGACCCAGTACTTC.

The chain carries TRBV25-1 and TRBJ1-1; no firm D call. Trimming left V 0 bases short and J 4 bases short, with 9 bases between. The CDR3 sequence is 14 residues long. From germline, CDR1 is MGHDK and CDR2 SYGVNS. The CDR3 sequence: CASSEYPEPTEAFF. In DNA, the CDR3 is TGTGCCAGCAGTGAATACCCCGAACCCACTGAAGCTTTCTTT.

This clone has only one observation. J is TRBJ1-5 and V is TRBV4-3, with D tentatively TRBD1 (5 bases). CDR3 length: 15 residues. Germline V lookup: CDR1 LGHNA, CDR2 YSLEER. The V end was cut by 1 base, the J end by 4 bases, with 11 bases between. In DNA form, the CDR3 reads TGCGCCAGCAGCCAAGGGGCAGGGAGGAATCAGCCCCAGCATTTT. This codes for CASSQGAGRNQPQHF.

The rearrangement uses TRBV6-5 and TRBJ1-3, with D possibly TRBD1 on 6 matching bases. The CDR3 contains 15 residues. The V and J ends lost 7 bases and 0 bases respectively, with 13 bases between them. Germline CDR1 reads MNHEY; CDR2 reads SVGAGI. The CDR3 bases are TGTGCCAGCACCCTGGACAGCTACTCTGGAAACACCATATATTTT. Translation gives CASTLDSYSGNTIYF.

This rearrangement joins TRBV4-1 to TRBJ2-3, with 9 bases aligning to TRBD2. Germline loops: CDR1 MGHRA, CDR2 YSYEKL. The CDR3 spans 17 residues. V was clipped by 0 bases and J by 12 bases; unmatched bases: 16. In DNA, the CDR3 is TGCGCCAGCAGCCAAGAGGGAGCGGGGGGTCGAGGACAACGACAGTATTTT. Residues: CASSQEGAGGRGQRQYF.

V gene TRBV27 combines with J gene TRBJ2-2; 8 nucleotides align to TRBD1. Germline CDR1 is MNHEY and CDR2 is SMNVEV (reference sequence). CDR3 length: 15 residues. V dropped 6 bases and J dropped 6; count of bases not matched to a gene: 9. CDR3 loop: CASSMDRVRAGELFF. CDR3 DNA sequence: TGTGCCAGCAGCATGGACAGGGTTAGGGCCGGGGAGCTGTTTTTT.

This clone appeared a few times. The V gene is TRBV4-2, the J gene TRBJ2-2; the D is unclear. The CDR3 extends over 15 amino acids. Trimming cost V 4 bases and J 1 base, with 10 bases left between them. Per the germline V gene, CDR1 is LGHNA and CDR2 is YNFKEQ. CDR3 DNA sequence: TGTGCCAGCAGCCCTGTGGAGCTGAACACCGGGGAGCTGTTTTTT. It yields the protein CASSPVELNTGELFF.

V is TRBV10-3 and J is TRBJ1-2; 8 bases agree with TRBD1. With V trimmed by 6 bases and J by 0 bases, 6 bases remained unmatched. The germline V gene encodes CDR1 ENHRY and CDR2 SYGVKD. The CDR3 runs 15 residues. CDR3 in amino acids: CAIRGQDMTNYGYTF. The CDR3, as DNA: TGTGCCATCAGGGGACAGGACATGACTAACTATGGCTACACCTTC.

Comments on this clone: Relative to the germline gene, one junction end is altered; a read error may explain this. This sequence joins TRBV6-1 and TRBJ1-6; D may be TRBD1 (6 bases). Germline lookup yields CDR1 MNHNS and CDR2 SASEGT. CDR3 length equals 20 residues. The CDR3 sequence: CASSGDYRELWLAYNSPLHF. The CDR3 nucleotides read TGTGCCAGTAGTGGGGATTACAGGGAACTTTGGCTCGCCTATAATTCACCCCTCCACTTT.

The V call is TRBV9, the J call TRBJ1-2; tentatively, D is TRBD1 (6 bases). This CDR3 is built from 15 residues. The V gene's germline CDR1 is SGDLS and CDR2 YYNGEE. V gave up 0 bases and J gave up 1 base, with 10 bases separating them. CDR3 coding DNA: TGTGCCAGCAGCGTAGAGGGACAAGTTAACTATGGCTACACCTTC. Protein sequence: CASSVEGQVNYGYTF.

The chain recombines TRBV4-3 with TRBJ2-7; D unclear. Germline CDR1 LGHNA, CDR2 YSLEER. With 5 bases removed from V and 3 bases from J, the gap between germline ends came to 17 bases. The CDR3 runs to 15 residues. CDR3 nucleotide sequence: TGCGCCAGCAGCTACCTCGTGGTACCGAACTACGAGCAGTACTTC. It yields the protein CASSYLVVPNYEQYF.

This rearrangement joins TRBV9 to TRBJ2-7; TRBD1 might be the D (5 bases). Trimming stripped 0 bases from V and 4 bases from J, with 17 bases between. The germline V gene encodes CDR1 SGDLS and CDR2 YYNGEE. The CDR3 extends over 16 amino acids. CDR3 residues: CASSVGFGPRAYEQYF. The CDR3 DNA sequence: TGTGCCAGCAGCGTAGGATTTGGCCCCAGGGCGTACGAGCAGTACTTC. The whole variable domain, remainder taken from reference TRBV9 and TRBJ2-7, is DSGVTQTPKHLITATGQRVTLRCSPRSGDLSVYWYQQSLDQGLQFLIQYYNGEERAKGNILERFSAQQFPDLHSELNLSSLELGDSALYFCASSVGFGPRAYEQYFGPGTRLTVT.

This CDR3 reads CATTNGVRNEQFF. CDR3 in DNA: TGTGCCACCACTAACGGCGTGCGCAATGAGCAGTTCTTC. V is TRBV27 and J is TRBJ2-1, with no clear D. The CDR3 length is 13 residues. Looked up from germline, CDR1 is MNHEY and CDR2 is SMNVEV (reference sequence). The ends were cut back, 10 bases at V and 6 bases at J, with 16 bases in the middle.

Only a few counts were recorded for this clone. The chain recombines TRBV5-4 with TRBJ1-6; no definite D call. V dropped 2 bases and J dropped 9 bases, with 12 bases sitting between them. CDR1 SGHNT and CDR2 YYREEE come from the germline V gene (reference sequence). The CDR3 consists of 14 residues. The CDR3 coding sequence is TGTGCCAGCAGCTTTCCGGACCATTCTTCACCCCTCCACTTT. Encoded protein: CASSFPDHSSPLHF.

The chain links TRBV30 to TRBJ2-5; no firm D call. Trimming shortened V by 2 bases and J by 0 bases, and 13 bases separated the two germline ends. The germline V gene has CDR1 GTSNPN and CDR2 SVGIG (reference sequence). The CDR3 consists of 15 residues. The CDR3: CAWSSTPQNQETQYF. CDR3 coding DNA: TGTGCCTGGAGTTCCACCCCACAGAACCAAGAGACCCAGTACTTC.

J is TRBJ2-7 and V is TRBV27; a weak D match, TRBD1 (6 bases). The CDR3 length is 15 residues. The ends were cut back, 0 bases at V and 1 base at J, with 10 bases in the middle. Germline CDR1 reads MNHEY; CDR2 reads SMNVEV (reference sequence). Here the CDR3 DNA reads TGTGCCAGCAGTTTATCTGACAGGTTTTCCTACGAGCAGTACTTC. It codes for CASSLSDRFSYEQYF.

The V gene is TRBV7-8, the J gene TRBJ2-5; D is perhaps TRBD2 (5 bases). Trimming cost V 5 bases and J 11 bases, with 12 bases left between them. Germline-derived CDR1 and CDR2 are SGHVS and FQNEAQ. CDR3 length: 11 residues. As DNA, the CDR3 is TGTGCCAGCAGCCCTGCTAGACTACAGTACTTC. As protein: CASSPARLQYF.

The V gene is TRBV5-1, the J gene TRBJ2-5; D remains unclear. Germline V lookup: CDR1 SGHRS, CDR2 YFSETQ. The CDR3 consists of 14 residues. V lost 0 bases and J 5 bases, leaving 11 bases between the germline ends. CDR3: CASSLVAEEETQYF. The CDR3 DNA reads TGCGCCAGCAGCTTGGTGGCGGAAGAGGAGACCCAGTACTTC. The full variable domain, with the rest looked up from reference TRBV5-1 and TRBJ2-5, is KAGVTQTPRYLIKTRGQQVTLSCSPISGHRSVSWYQQTPGQGLQFLFEYFSETQRNKGNFPGRFSGRQFSNSRSEMNVSTLELGDSALYLCASSLVAEEETQYFGPGTRLLVL.

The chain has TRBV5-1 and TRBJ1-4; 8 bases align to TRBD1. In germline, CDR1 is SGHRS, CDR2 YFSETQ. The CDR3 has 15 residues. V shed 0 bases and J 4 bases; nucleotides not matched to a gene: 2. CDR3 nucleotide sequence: TGCGCCAGCAGCTTGGCAGGGGGCGGTAATGAAAAACTGTTTTTT. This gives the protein CASSLAGGGNEKLFF.

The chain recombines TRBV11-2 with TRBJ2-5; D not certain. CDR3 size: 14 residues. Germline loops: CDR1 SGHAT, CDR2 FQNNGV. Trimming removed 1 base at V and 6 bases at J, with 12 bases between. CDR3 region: CASSLGHTLKTQYF. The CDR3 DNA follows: TGTGCCAGCAGCTTAGGCCATACCTTAAAGACCCAGTACTTC.